Shown below are 29 T cell receptor beta chains from a single sample sequenced in a study of shared clonotypes between healthy human individuals. Sequenced by immunoSEQ multiplex PCR; TCRdb stores in-frame clones only, minus some. The sample yields about a million clones, approximately 80% seen once. Specimen: memory CD4+ T cells from PBMCs. Subset described: CD45RA-negative fraction. Source of these receptors: a man in his late teens or twenties in good health. Some clones in this sample may be carry-over from other donors' samples.

The V call is TRBV28, the J call TRBJ2-6; TRBD2 agrees at 8 bases. The CDR3 extends over 18 amino acids. Losses at the gene ends were 5 bases for V and 0 bases for J; bases not matched to a gene: 9. Germline V CDR1 and CDR2: MDHEN, SYDVKM. CDR3 sequence (DNA): TGTGCCAGCAGTCCGGGGGGACTAGGAAGCTCTGGGGCCAACGTCCTGACTTTC. Translated, it gives CASSPGGLGSSGANVLTF.

The chain's CDR3 is CASSLLGGGTGELFF. DNA of the CDR3: TGTGCCAGCAGCTTATTGGGGGGCGGGACCGGGGAGCTGTTTTTT. This rearrangement joins TRBV7-2 to TRBJ2-2, with D perhaps assigned TRBD1 or TRBD2 (6 bases each). The CDR3 extends over 15 amino acids. Germline CDR1 reads SGHTA; CDR2 reads FQGNSA. Trimming took off 2 bases at V and 5 bases at J, with 12 bases between the two ends.

The chain has TRBV11-2 and TRBJ2-2; 7 nucleotides agree with TRBD2. The CDR3 sequence is 15 residues long. The V gene's germline CDR1 is SGHAT and CDR2 FQNNGV. J lost 3 bases, V lost 4 bases, and 5 bases had no gene match. CDR3 amino acids: CASSSLAEYTGELFF. The CDR3 bases are TGTGCCAGCAGCTCCCTAGCGGAGTACACCGGGGAGCTGTTTTTT.

The chain links TRBV7-9 to TRBJ1-2, with a weak D call TRBD1 (5 bases). V lost 2 bases and J lost 0, with 7 bases in between. Germline CDR1 is SEHNR and CDR2 is FQNEAQ (reference sequence). This CDR3 has 14 residues. The CDR3 sequence is CASSLLGPNYGYTF. As DNA, the CDR3 is TGTGCCAGCAGCTTACTGGGGCCTAACTATGGCTACACCTTC.

V gene TRBV18 combines with J gene TRBJ1-4; TRBD1 matches at 7 bases. Germline V gene data show CDR1 as KGHSH and CDR2 as LQKENI. This CDR3 has 14 residues. With 2 bases clipped from V and 5 bases from J, the junction kept 2 bases outside the gene matches. This chain's CDR3 is CASSPGQVNEKLFF. The DNA of the CDR3 is TGTGCCAGCTCACCAGGACAGGTCAATGAAAAACTGTTTTTT.

The chain combines TRBV11-2 with TRBJ2-7; tentative D call: TRBD1 (5 bases). The CDR3 has 15 amino acids. Germline CDR1 is SGHAT and CDR2 is FQNNGV. V dropped 1 base and J dropped 3 bases, with 13 bases sitting between them. The DNA for the CDR3 is TGTGCCAGCAGCTTAGCTACAGGAGCCAGCTACGAGCAGTACTTC. Translation gives CASSLATGASYEQYF.

CDR3 loop: CASSKFTGGPDTQYF. CDR3 nucleotides: TGTGCCAGCAGCAAGTTTACAGGGGGCCCAGATACGCAGTATTTT. The rearrangement joins TRBV28 to TRBJ2-3, with TRBD1 identical over 9 bases. CDR1 MDHEN and CDR2 SYDVKM come from the germline V gene. V shed 6 bases and J 4 bases; nucleotides not matched to a gene: 8. This CDR3 has 15 residues.

The chain links TRBV2 to TRBJ1-5; TRBD1 matches at 12 bases. The CDR3 extends over 15 amino acids. Per the germline V gene, CDR1 is SNHLY and CDR2 is FYNNEI. V shed 6 bases, J shed 7 bases, and the junction held 7 bases outside the gene matches. The DNA of the CDR3 is TGTGCCAGCAGAAGGGACAGGGGGCTTCAACAGCCCCAGCATTTT. It yields the protein CASRRDRGLQQPQHF.

This rearrangement joins TRBV6-5 to TRBJ2-4, with 9 nucleotides matching TRBD1. The CDR3 has 14 residues. V lost 6 bases to trimming and J lost 8 bases; unmatched junction nucleotides: 8. Germline CDR1 MNHEY, CDR2 SVGAGI. CDR3 nucleotides: TGTGCCAGCAGGCTACAGGGGGCGTCCGACATTCAGTACTTC. Translation: CASRLQGASDIQYF.

Regarding this clone: One junction end disagrees with the germline gene, perhaps due to a read error. The chain has TRBV6-1 and TRBJ2-7, with D possibly matching TRBD1 (6 bases). This CDR3 contains 11 residues. Germline V gene lookup returns CDR1 MNHNS and CDR2 SASEGT. The CDR3 here is CASSEGAGVSF. For the CDR3, the DNA is TGTGCCAGCAGTGAAGGGGCAGGGGTAAGCTTC.

This chain connects TRBV6-1 to TRBJ2-7; D gene uncertain. The V end was cut by 6 bases, the J end by 1 base, with 10 bases between. Looked up from germline, CDR1 is MNHNS and CDR2 is SASEGT. The CDR3 is 13 amino acids. CDR3 region: CASRWTESYEQYF. The CDR3 DNA follows: TGTGCCAGCAGATGGACGGAATCCTACGAGCAGTACTTC.

The chain joins TRBV5-1 to TRBJ1-4; 8 positions agree with TRBD1. The CDR3 spans 15 residues. Germline trimming cut 2 bases from V and 3 bases from J; bases unmatched to any gene: 3. Per germline, CDR1 SGHRS and CDR2 YFSETQ. In DNA form, the CDR3 reads TGCGCCAGCAGCTTTAGGACAGGGTCTAATGAAAAACTGTTTTTT. It specifies CASSFRTGSNEKLFF.

The gene calls are TRBV27 and TRBJ1-6; D call uncertain. V shed 5 bases and J shed 0 bases, with 5 bases lying between them. This CDR3 has 14 residues. The germline V gene has CDR1 MNHEY and CDR2 SMNVEV (reference sequence). The CDR3 DNA reads TGTGCCAGCAGTCCACGCTCCTATAATTCACCCCTCCACTTT. The encoded protein is CASSPRSYNSPLHF.

With respect to this clone: It may be a read error: a sequence one base away is much more abundant. The sample has other DNA sequences that encode this CDR3 too. The gene calls are TRBV18 and TRBJ1-1, with TRBD1 matching over 7 bases. With V trimmed by 1 base and J by 1 base, 0 bases remained unmatched. The germline V gene has CDR1 KGHSH and CDR2 LQKENI. The CDR3 is made up of 14 amino acids. CDR3 bases: TGTGCCAGCTCACCACAGGGGGCGAACACTGAAGCTTTCTTT. The encoded protein is CASSPQGANTEAFF.

The rearrangement links TRBV28 to TRBJ2-7, with TRBD1 matching over 11 bases. Germline V lookup: CDR1 MDHEN, CDR2 SYDVKM. Unmatched junction bases numbered 1, after V lost 5 bases and J lost 1 base. The CDR3 spans 14 residues. DNA of the CDR3: TGTGCCAGCAGTGGGACAGGGGGTTCCTACGAGCAGTACTTC. Amino acids: CASSGTGGSYEQYF.

This clone occurred a few times. The J gene is TRBJ2-3, the V gene TRBV5-1; 13 bases fit TRBD2. The junction had 3 bases not matched to a gene; V was cut back by 6 bases and J by 5 bases. Germline CDR1 and CDR2: SGHRS and YFSETQ. The length of the CDR3 is 14 residues. DNA for the CDR3: TGCGCCAGCACTACTAGCGGGAGGGGAGATACGCAGTATTTT. Encoded protein: CASTTSGRGDTQYF. Using reference TRBV5-1 and TRBJ2-3 for the parts outside the CDR3, the full variable domain is KAGVTQTPRYLIKTRGQQVTLSCSPISGHRSVSWYQQTPGQGLQFLFEYFSETQRNKGNFPGRFSGRQFSNSRSEMNVSTLELGDSALYLCASTTSGRGDTQYFGPGTRLTVL.

V is TRBV27 and J is TRBJ1-1; 7 bases line up with TRBD1. CDR3 length: 15 residues. Germline V gene data show CDR1 as MNHEY and CDR2 as SMNVEV (reference sequence). Unmatched junction bases numbered 10, after V lost 7 bases and J lost 2 bases. CDR3 DNA: TGTGCCAGCACAAGAGTAGGGGGCTTAAACACTGAAGCTTTCTTT. Translating it yields CASTRVGGLNTEAFF.

This clone showed up just a few times. This chain joins TRBV19 and TRBJ1-3, with D hard to call. The CDR3 runs to 13 residues. Per germline, CDR1 LNHDA and CDR2 SQIVND (reference sequence). The V end was cut by 5 bases, the J end by 5 bases, with 10 bases between. CDR3 protein: CASSPDPRNTIYF. The DNA for the CDR3 is TGTGCCAGTAGTCCCGACCCTAGAAACACCATATATTTT.

The J gene is TRBJ2-5, the V gene TRBV7-2, with 7 bases that match TRBD2. Germline V lookup: CDR1 SGHTA, CDR2 FQGNSA. This CDR3 region has 16 residues. V lost 1 base, J lost 5 bases, and 10 bases stayed unmatched. CDR3 protein: CASSLGSGGSGETQYF. The CDR3 DNA sequence: TGTGCCAGCAGCTTAGGGTCGGGAGGAAGTGGGGAGACCCAGTACTTC.

Remarks on this clone: Given a far larger clone just one base away, this is likely a sequencing read error. The CDR3, as DNA: TGTGCCTGTAGACAGGGGGCCCCCCTCTATGGCTACACCTTC. It is translated as CACRQGAPLYGYTF. The J gene is TRBJ1-2, the V gene TRBV30, with 10 bases matching TRBD1. V lost 6 bases and J lost 4; bases outside the gene matches: 8. The CDR3 contains 14 residues. Germline CDR1 is GTSNPN and CDR2 is SVGIG (reference sequence).

This clone was seen more than once but under ten times. The genes are TRBV28 and TRBJ1-5; perhaps TRBD1 as D (5 bases). V was shortened by 2 bases and J by 3 bases, with 14 bases between the two germline ends. The CDR3 runs 16 residues. Germline CDR1 reads MDHEN; CDR2 reads SYDVKM. The CDR3, as DNA: TGTGCCAGCAGTTTAGTTGACAGTGAATACAATCAGCCCCAGCATTTT. Protein sequence: CASSLVDSEYNQPQHF.

This clone has only a few counts. The chain recombines TRBV5-1 with TRBJ2-5; 12 bases map to TRBD2. Germline V gene data show CDR1 as SGHRS and CDR2 as YFSETQ. The V gene end was trimmed by 5 bases and the J gene end by 4 bases; junction bases not matched to a gene: 9. The CDR3 is 16 residues long. This CDR3 is CASSPTLAGGRETQYF. The CDR3 nucleotides are TGCGCCAGCAGTCCCACCCTAGCGGGAGGGCGAGAGACCCAGTACTTC.

This clone came up a few times. The V and J genes are TRBV13 and TRBJ2-5, with 9 nucleotides matching TRBD2. CDR1 and CDR2 from the germline V gene are PRHDT and FYEKMQ (reference sequence). Trimming removed 5 bases from V and 3 bases from J; junction bases left unmatched: 10. This CDR3 has 16 amino acids. The CDR3 region is CASSGIGSGSEETQYF. The CDR3 DNA is TGTGCCAGCAGCGGTATTGGTAGCGGGAGTGAAGAGACCCAGTACTTC.

The chain combines TRBV18 with TRBJ2-3; the D gene is possibly TRBD1 (5 bases). The CDR3 loop spans 17 amino acids. Germline V gene data show CDR1 as KGHSH and CDR2 as LQKENI. V lost 3 bases and J lost 3, with 19 bases in between. CDR3 in amino acids: CASSPVQGARGTDTQYF. CDR3 bases: TGTGCCAGCTCACCCGTTCAAGGGGCTAGAGGTACAGATACGCAGTATTTT.

On this clone: A much larger clone lies a single base off, so this may be a read error. This sample also contains other DNA sequences that code for the same CDR3. V and J are TRBV30 and TRBJ1-1, with TRBD1 matching over 9 bases. The CDR3 loop spans 13 amino acids. Germline V gives CDR1 GTSNPN, CDR2 SVGIG (reference sequence). Trimming cost V 5 bases and J 4 bases; bases outside gene matches: 5. The CDR3 DNA sequence: TGTGCCTGGGCGGGACAGGGTTTCACTGAAGCTTTCTTT. Its translation is CAWAGQGFTEAFF.

The count of this clone is one. The CDR3 coding sequence is TGTGCCAGCAGCCTGGGACTAGCGGGCTTCGAGCAGTACTTC. This translates into CASSLGLAGFEQYF. This chain uses TRBV9 with TRBJ2-7; 12 bases agree with TRBD2. The CDR3 is made up of 14 amino acids. Germline CDR1 is SGDLS and CDR2 is YYNGEE. The ends lost 4 bases at V and 6 bases at J; junction bases unmatched: 5.

Only a few counts were recorded for this clone. The V call is TRBV6-5, the J call TRBJ2-2; the D gene is possibly TRBD2 (5 bases). The CDR3 has 13 residues. Germline-derived CDR1 and CDR2 are MNHEY and SVGAGI. V was cut by 2 bases and J by 6 bases, with 7 bases left in between. The CDR3 DNA sequence: TGTGCCAGCAGTTACCGGCGGGCCGGGGAGCTGTTTTTT. It encodes CASSYRRAGELFF.

Only one count was recorded for this clone. The chain employs TRBV28 and TRBJ1-5; D remains unclear. V lost 3 bases and J 0 bases, leaving 12 bases between the germline ends. The germline V gene has CDR1 MDHEN and CDR2 SYDVKM. The CDR3 contains 16 residues. CDR3 amino acids: CASSFGSVNSNQPQHF. The DNA of the CDR3 is TGTGCCAGCAGTTTTGGGTCTGTAAATAGCAATCAGCCCCAGCATTTT.

This clone was detected once. One end of the junction is discordant with germline, which a read error may explain. The gene calls are TRBV30 and TRBJ1-2; the D is unclear. This CDR3 comprises 14 residues. CDR1 is GTSNPN, CDR2 SVGIG, per germline (reference sequence). CDR3 sequence (DNA): TGTGTCTGGAGTCCCCACATGGCAGGCTATGGCTACACCTTC. It translates to CVWSPHMAGYGYTF.